This entry lists 10 T cell receptor beta chains sequenced from one sample in a study of technical replicates of blood from several donors. This table comes from immunoSEQ multiplex PCR, and its TCRdb copy is limited to in-frame clones, with some not included. The sample carries some 98,000 clones, approximately 96% recorded once. What was sequenced was T cells isolated from PBMCs. These receptors were taken from a human donor in good health.

The chain employs TRBV11-2 and TRBJ2-1; D might be TRBD2 (6 bases). This CDR3 is 16 amino acids long. Trimming took 5 bases from V and 1 from J, leaving 15 bases between them. Germline CDR1 reads SGHAT; CDR2 reads FQNNGV. CDR3 DNA: TGTGCCAGCAGCACAGAGCGGGTTAGGTCCTACAATGAGCAGTTCTTC. Protein product: CASSTERVRSYNEQFF.

The chain has TRBV29-1 and TRBJ2-3; tentatively, D is TRBD1 (6 bases). CDR1 is SQVTM and CDR2 is ANQGSEA in the germline V gene. Trimming shortened V by 2 bases and J by 2 bases, and 11 bases separated the two germline ends. This CDR3 contains 14 residues. The CDR3 nucleotides read TGCAGCGTTGAACAAACAGGGTTCACAGATACGCAGTATTTT. Translating gives CSVEQTGFTDTQYF.

The rearrangement uses TRBV23-1 and TRBJ1-3; D gene unclear. TRBV23-1 is placed among ORFs of uncertain function. The V end was cut by 10 bases, the J end by 0 bases, with 10 bases between. This CDR3 has 13 residues. The CDR3 DNA reads as TGCGCCAATCCTTTTGTCTCTGGAAACACCATATATTTT. Amino acid sequence: CANPFVSGNTIYF.

This chain connects TRBV15 to TRBJ2-2; 7 bases are shared with TRBD1. The CDR3 contains 15 residues. CDR1 and CDR2 (germline): LNHNV, YYDKDF (reference sequence). J gave up 9 bases and V 5 bases, and 12 bases lay outside the gene matches. The CDR3 loop is CATSAQGVRGRELFF. The CDR3, as DNA: TGTGCCACCAGCGCCCAGGGGGTCAGGGGAAGGGAGCTGTTTTTT.

This clone has a single count. This chain links TRBV4-1 with TRBJ1-2; 8 nucleotides match TRBD1. This CDR3 contains 16 residues. CDR1 is MGHRA and CDR2 is YSYEKL in the germline V gene. V shed 1 base and J 4 bases; nucleotides not matched to a gene: 8. DNA for the CDR3: TGCGCCAGCAGCCAAGCTCCCGACAGGGGCCTCTATGGCTACACCTTC. This gives the protein CASSQAPDRGLYGYTF.

V is TRBV12-5 and J is TRBJ2-5, with a tentative D call TRBD2 (6 bases). This CDR3 region has 16 residues. Trimming stripped 4 bases from V and 5 bases from J, with 20 bases between. CDR1 is LGHNT and CDR2 is FRNRAP in the germline V gene. CDR3 coding DNA: TGTGCTAGTGGTTCGGCAGGAGGGGCCAGTTATGAGACCCAGTACTTC. Encoded protein: CASGSAGGASYETQYF.

The chain is built from TRBV5-1 and TRBJ2-5; 9 bases line up with TRBD2. The CDR3 totals 16 residues. Germline-derived CDR1 and CDR2 are SGHRS and YFSETQ. The V and J ends lost 5 bases and 3 bases, in that order; junction bases with no gene match: 11. The CDR3 coding sequence is TGCGCCAGCAGTAGGGGACTAGCAACGATGGAAGAGACCCAGTACTTC. It codes for CASSRGLATMEETQYF.

The CDR3 loop reads CASSLALAGGVDTQYF. CDR3 nucleotides: TGCGCCAGCAGCTTGGCACTAGCGGGAGGAGTAGATACGCAGTATTTT. J is TRBJ2-3 and V is TRBV5-1, with 12 bases lining up with TRBD2. CDR1 and CDR2 (germline): SGHRS, YFSETQ. The J segment lost 5 bases and the V segment lost 0 bases, leaving 4 bases of the junction unmatched. CDR3 length: 16 amino acids.

Note on this clone: At one end the junction does not follow the germline gene, possibly because of a read error. The V gene is TRBV5-4, the J gene TRBJ1-2; D gene ambiguous. This CDR3 comprises 11 residues. Germline CDR1 SGHNT, CDR2 YYREEE (reference sequence). The CDR3 spells CAGSLARSYTF. CDR3 coding DNA: TGTGCCGGCAGCTTGGCCAGGAGCTACACCTTC.

The V gene is TRBV19, the J gene TRBJ2-5; 12 bases line up with TRBD2. Germline assignment: CDR1 LNHDA and CDR2 SQIVND (reference sequence). The V gene end was trimmed by 4 bases and the J gene end by 4 bases; junction bases not matched to a gene: 4. There are 15 residues in the CDR3. CDR3 sequence: CASSKLAGGLETQYF. The CDR3 region has the DNA TGTGCCAGTAGTAAACTAGCGGGAGGATTAGAGACCCAGTACTTC.